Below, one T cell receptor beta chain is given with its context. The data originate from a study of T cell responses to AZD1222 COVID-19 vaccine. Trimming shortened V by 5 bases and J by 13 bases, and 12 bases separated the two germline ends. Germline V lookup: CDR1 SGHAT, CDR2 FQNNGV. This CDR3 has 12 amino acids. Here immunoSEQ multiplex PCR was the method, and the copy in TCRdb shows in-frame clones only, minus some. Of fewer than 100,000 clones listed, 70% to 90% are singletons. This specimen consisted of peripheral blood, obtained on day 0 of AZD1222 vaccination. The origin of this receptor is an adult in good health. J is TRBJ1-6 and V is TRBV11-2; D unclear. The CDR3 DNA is TGTGCCAGCAGCAACCCCCTTTTGCCCCTCCACTTT. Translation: CASSNPLLPLHF.